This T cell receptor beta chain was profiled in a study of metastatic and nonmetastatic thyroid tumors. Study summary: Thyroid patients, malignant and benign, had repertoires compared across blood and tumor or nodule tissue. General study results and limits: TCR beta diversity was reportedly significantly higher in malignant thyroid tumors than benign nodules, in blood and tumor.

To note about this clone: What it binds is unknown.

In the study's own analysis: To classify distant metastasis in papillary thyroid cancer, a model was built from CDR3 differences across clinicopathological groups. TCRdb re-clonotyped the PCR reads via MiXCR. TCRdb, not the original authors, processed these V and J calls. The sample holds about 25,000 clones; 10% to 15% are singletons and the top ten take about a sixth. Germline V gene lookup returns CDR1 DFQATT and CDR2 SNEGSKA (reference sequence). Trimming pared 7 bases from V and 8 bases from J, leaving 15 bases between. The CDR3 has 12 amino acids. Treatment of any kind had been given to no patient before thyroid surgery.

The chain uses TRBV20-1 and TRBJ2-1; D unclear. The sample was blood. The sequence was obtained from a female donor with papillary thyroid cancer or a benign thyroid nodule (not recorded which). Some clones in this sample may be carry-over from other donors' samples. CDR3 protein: CSGRHNRYEQFF. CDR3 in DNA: TGCAGTGGCAGGCACAATCGGTATGAGCAGTTCTTC.